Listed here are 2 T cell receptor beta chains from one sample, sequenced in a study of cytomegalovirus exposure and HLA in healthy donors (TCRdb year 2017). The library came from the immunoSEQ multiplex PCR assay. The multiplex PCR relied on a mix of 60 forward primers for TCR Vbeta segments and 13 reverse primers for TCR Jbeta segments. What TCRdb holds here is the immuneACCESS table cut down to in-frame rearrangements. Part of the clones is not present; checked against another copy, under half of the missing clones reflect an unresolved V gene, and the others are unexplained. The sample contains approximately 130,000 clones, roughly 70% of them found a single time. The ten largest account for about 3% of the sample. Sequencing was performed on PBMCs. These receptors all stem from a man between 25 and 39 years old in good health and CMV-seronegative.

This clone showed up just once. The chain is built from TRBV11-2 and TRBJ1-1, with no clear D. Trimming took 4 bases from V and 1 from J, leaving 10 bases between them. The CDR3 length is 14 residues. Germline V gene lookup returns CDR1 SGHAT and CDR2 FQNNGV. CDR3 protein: CASSSMHRNTEAFF. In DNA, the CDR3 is TGTGCCAGCAGCTCGATGCATAGGAACACTGAAGCTTTCTTT.

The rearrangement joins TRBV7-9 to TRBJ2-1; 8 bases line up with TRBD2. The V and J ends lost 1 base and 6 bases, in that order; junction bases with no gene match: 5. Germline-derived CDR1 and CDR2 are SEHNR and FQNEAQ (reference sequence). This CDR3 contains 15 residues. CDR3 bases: TGTGCCAGCAGCTTAGGTCGGGAGGGCTCCAATGAGCAGTTCTTC. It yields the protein CASSLGREGSNEQFF. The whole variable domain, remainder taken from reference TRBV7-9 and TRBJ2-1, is DTGVSQNPRHKITKRGQNVTFRCDPISEHNRLYWYRQTLGQGPEFLTYFQNEAQLEKSRLLSDRFSAERPKGSFSTLEIQRTEQGDSAMYLCASSLGREGSNEQFFGPGTRLTVL.